One sample yielded the 21 T cell receptor beta chains listed below, sequenced in a study of blood T cell repertoires in COVID-19. Assay: immunoSEQ multiplex PCR; the TCRdb copy retains only in-frame clones and omits some. The sample includes around 290,000 clones, 86% of them seen just once. Sequenced input: peripheral blood. The receptors derive from a woman aged 70-85 years with COVID-19, enrolled during active disease.

The chain is built from TRBV2 and TRBJ1-5; perhaps TRBD1 as D (5 bases). Germline CDR1 SNHLY, CDR2 FYNNEI. V lost 0 bases to trimming and J lost 9 bases, with 15 bases between them. The CDR3 has 15 residues. The CDR3 protein is CASSEARDPTWPQHF. DNA of the CDR3: TGTGCCAGCAGTGAAGCGCGGGACCCAACCTGGCCCCAGCATTTT.

The gene calls are TRBV10-3 and TRBJ2-3, with TRBD2 matching over 7 bases. Germline CDR1 ENHRY, CDR2 SYGVKD. The CDR3 has 15 amino acids. The ends lost 2 bases at V and 3 bases at J; junction bases unmatched: 5. The CDR3 region has the DNA TGTGCCATCAGTGAGGTGGGGGGGATAACAGATACGCAGTATTTT. It yields the protein CAISEVGGITDTQYF.

This chain uses TRBV5-1 with TRBJ1-1; D gene uncertain. CDR1 and CDR2 from the germline V gene are SGHRS and YFSETQ. The CDR3 is 13 residues long. Trimming left V 5 bases short and J 4 bases short, with 12 bases between. CDR3 bases: TGCGCCAGCAGTATAGAGTCTTCCACTGAAGCTTTCTTT. This translates into CASSIESSTEAFF.

The CDR3, as DNA: TGTGCCTGGAGTTCGGGACAGGGTTATTCACCCCTCCACTTT. Protein: CAWSSGQGYSPLHF. The chain has TRBV30 and TRBJ1-6; 9 nucleotides match TRBD1. J was trimmed by 8 bases and V by 2 bases; bases with no gene match: 4. This CDR3 region has 14 residues. Germline lookup yields CDR1 GTSNPN and CDR2 SVGIG (reference sequence).

The rearrangement uses TRBV4-2 and TRBJ2-5; 10 bases are a match to TRBD2. Trimming took 0 bases from V and 2 from J; bases not matched to a gene: 0. The CDR3 has 15 amino acids. Germline V CDR1 and CDR2: LGHNA, YNFKEQ. CDR3 DNA: TGTGCCAGCAGCCAAGAGACTAGCGGGCAAGAGACCCAGTACTTC. The encoded protein is CASSQETSGQETQYF.

This sequence joins TRBV5-4 and TRBJ2-3, with 12 bases matching TRBD2. Germline V gene lookup returns CDR1 SGHNT and CDR2 YYREEE (reference sequence). The CDR3 is 16 amino acids. V lost 2 bases, J lost 2 bases, and 3 bases stayed unmatched. As DNA, the CDR3 is TGTGCCAGCAGCTTTCCTAGCGGGGGGGACACAGATACGCAGTATTTT. Its translation: CASSFPSGGDTDTQYF.

This chain connects TRBV2 to TRBJ1-6; 7 bases fit TRBD1. In germline, CDR1 is SNHLY, CDR2 FYNNEI. CDR3 length: 14 residues. J was trimmed by 9 bases and V by 6 bases; bases with no gene match: 8. CDR3 region: CASSQTGQGSPLHF. For the CDR3, the DNA is TGTGCCAGCAGCCAGACAGGGCAGGGTTCACCCCTCCACTTT.

The CDR3 reads CASSLSFTDYEQYF. The DNA of the CDR3 is TGTGCCAGCAGCTTAAGTTTTACAGACTACGAGCAGTACTTC. The rearrangement joins TRBV7-3 to TRBJ2-7; the D is unclear. Germline loops: CDR1 SGHTA, CDR2 FQGTGA. Trimming took 1 base from V and 3 from J, leaving 10 bases between them. The CDR3 totals 14 residues.

The rearrangement joins TRBV29-1 to TRBJ2-3; TRBD1 matches at 8 bases. This CDR3 is built from 13 residues. V shed 6 bases and J 1 base; nucleotides not matched to a gene: 3. Germline CDR1 reads SQVTM; CDR2 reads ANQGSEA. This CDR3 is CSVTGDGTDTQYF. The CDR3 DNA reads as TGCAGCGTGACAGGGGACGGCACAGATACGCAGTATTTT.

The chain joins TRBV5-1 to TRBJ1-2; the D is unclear. Germline CDR1 and CDR2: SGHRS and YFSETQ. There are 13 residues in the CDR3. V gave up 0 bases and J gave up 4 bases, with 7 bases separating them. The CDR3 DNA follows: TGCGCCAGCAGCTTGGACGGGATCTATGGCTACACCTTC. As protein: CASSLDGIYGYTF.

This chain connects TRBV4-3 to TRBJ2-3; TRBD2 agrees at 8 bases. CDR1 is LGHNA and CDR2 is YSLEER in the germline V gene. This CDR3 contains 16 residues. Germline trimming cut 1 base from V and 4 bases from J; bases unmatched to any gene: 7. In DNA, the CDR3 is TGCGCCAGCAGCCAAGTGTTCGCGGGGGGCCCAGATACGCAGTATTTT. It translates to CASSQVFAGGPDTQYF.

The chain couples TRBV29-1 to TRBJ1-3, with D uncertain. The CDR3 spans 13 residues. V gave up 0 bases and J gave up 4 bases, with 7 bases separating them. CDR1 is SQVTM, CDR2 ANQGSEA, per germline. DNA for the CDR3: TGCAGCGTTGAAGAAGGGAGCGGAAACACCATATATTTT. This sequence encodes CSVEEGSGNTIYF.

This clone was detected only a few times. The chain has TRBV2 and TRBJ1-5; D is ambiguous. V shed 6 bases and J shed 5 bases, with 14 bases lying between them. CDR3 size: 14 residues. CDR1 is SNHLY, CDR2 FYNNEI, per germline. The CDR3 is CASSPGRSHQPQHF. As DNA, the CDR3 is TGTGCCAGCAGCCCGGGGAGATCCCATCAGCCCCAGCATTTT.

The chain links TRBV11-2 to TRBJ1-2; no firm D call. CDR1 is SGHAT, CDR2 FQNNGV, per germline. Trimming stripped 1 base from V and 2 bases from J, with 11 bases between. The CDR3 spans 15 residues. As DNA, the CDR3 is TGTGCCAGCAGCTTAGTTGCGGGGATCAACTATGGCTACACCTTC. The encoded protein is CASSLVAGINYGYTF.

The V and J genes are TRBV4-1 and TRBJ2-1; 14 bases fit TRBD2. The CDR3 length is 19 residues. Germline V lookup: CDR1 MGHRA, CDR2 YSYEKL. After removal of 4 bases from V and 5 bases from J, the junction contained 13 bases not matched to a gene. CDR3 region: CASSRNAGTSGGGNNEQFF. CDR3 in DNA: TGCGCCAGCAGCCGGAACGCAGGGACTAGCGGGGGAGGAAACAATGAGCAGTTCTTC.

This clone was observed a single time. The chain links TRBV5-4 to TRBJ1-1; 12 bases agree with TRBD1. The CDR3 has 16 residues. Germline trimming cut 3 bases from V and 6 bases from J; bases unmatched to any gene: 9. CDR1 and CDR2 from the germline V gene are SGHNT and YYREEE (reference sequence). The CDR3 protein is CASSSTGTGGLSEAFF. The CDR3 nucleotides are TGTGCCAGCAGCTCGACCGGGACAGGGGGCTTGTCTGAAGCTTTCTTT.

The chain is built from TRBV5-6 and TRBJ2-1, with D uncertain. Trimming removed 4 bases at V and 2 bases at J, with 10 bases between. Germline V CDR1 and CDR2: SGHDT, YYEEEE. The CDR3 contains 14 residues. CDR3 region: CASSPPSTYNEQFF. CDR3 in DNA: TGTGCCAGCAGCCCGCCCAGTACCTACAATGAGCAGTTCTTC.

V gene TRBV7-3 combines with J gene TRBJ1-2, with D unclear. This CDR3 spans 16 amino acids. CDR1 is SGHTA, CDR2 FQGTGA, per germline. Trimming left V 2 bases short and J 5 bases short, with 18 bases between. The CDR3 coding sequence is TGTGCCAGCAGCTTATCTTCTACGGGTATCGCATATGGCTACACCTTC. As protein: CASSLSSTGIAYGYTF.

This clone was detected once. The J gene is TRBJ1-2, the V gene TRBV4-1; possibly TRBD1 for D (6 bases). With 3 bases removed from V and 1 base from J, the gap between germline ends came to 24 bases. The germline CDR1 and CDR2 sequences are MGHRA and YSYEKL. CDR3 length equals 19 residues. The CDR3 bases are TGCGCCAGCAGCCAGGACATAGGGGGAGCTGAGAGCCTTAACTATGGCTACACCTTC. This gives the protein CASSQDIGGAESLNYGYTF.

The V and J genes are TRBV5-1 and TRBJ2-2; 12 nucleotides match TRBD2. V shed 4 bases, J shed 3 bases, and the junction held 13 bases outside the gene matches. Germline-derived CDR1 and CDR2 are SGHRS and YFSETQ. The CDR3 spans 19 residues. The CDR3 loop is CASSVTSGGFVGYTGELFF. The CDR3 nucleotides are TGCGCCAGCAGCGTGACTAGCGGGGGATTCGTAGGGTACACCGGGGAGCTGTTTTTT.

V usage is TRBV6-1 and J usage is TRBJ1-1; a possible D gene is TRBD1 (5 bases). V was trimmed by 2 bases and J by 1 base, leaving 5 bases between them. CDR1 is MNHNS and CDR2 is SASEGT in the germline V gene. This CDR3 spans 13 amino acids. The CDR3 bases are TGTGCCAGCAGTGAAAGGGGGAACACTGAAGCTTTCTTT. Protein: CASSERGNTEAFF.